The 5 T cell receptor beta chains listed next were all sequenced from one sample in a study of shared clonotypes between healthy human individuals. The assay was immunoSEQ multiplex PCR, and TCRdb's table has in-frame clones only and misses some. Of about 2.4 million clones listed, roughly 93% were seen once; the top ten hold 0.36%. The sample was naive CD4+ T cells from PBMCs. Subset denoted: CD45RA+ positively selected. Source of these receptors: a man between 18 and 35 years old in good health. Some clones in this sample may be carry-over from other donors' samples.

A remark on this clone: At the DNA level, this CDR3 is encoded by other sequences in the same sample as well. The chain couples TRBV18 to TRBJ2-1; tentative D call: TRBD1 (5 bases). The CDR3 extends over 14 amino acids. CDR1 is KGHSH, CDR2 LQKENI, per germline. V lost 0 bases, J lost 2 bases, and 5 bases lay in between. DNA of the CDR3: TGTGCCAGCTCACCACCGGGGCCCTACAATGAGCAGTTCTTC. Translated, it gives CASSPPGPYNEQFF. Full variable domain (missing parts from reference TRBV18 and TRBJ2-1): NAGVMQNPRHLVRRRGQEARLRCSPMKGHSHVYWYRQLPEEGLKFMVYLQKENIIDESGMPKERFSAEFPKEGPSILRIQQVVRGDSAAYFCASSPPGPYNEQFFGPGTRLTVL.

The chain couples TRBV7-3 to TRBJ1-1; TRBD1 aligns across 8 bases. The CDR3 loop spans 15 amino acids. The germline V gene has CDR1 SGHTA and CDR2 FQGTGA. The trim removed 5 bases at V and 1 base at J, leaving 6 bases unmatched. CDR3 in amino acids: CASSQTGGKNTEAFF. The CDR3 coding sequence is TGTGCCAGCAGCCAAACAGGGGGGAAGAACACTGAAGCTTTCTTT.

The chain combines TRBV7-6 with TRBJ2-5; D gene unclear. Germline V gene data show CDR1 as SGHVS and CDR2 as FNYEAQ. V lost 3 bases to trimming and J lost 3 bases, with 11 bases between them. The CDR3 covers 14 residues. The chain's CDR3 is CASSFPAPEETQYF. The CDR3 coding sequence is TGTGCCAGCAGCTTTCCGGCACCTGAAGAGACCCAGTACTTC. Combining the CDR3 with reference TRBV7-6 and TRBJ2-5 gives the whole variable domain GAGVSQSPRYKVTKRGQDVALRCDPISGHVSLYWYRQALGQGPEFLTYFNYEAQQDKSGLPNDRFSAERPEGSISTLTIQRTEQRDSAMYRCASSFPAPEETQYFGPGTRLLVL.

V usage is TRBV29-1 and J usage is TRBJ2-1; TRBD1 matches 9 bases. The V and J ends lost 6 bases and 5 bases, in that order; junction bases with no gene match: 8. The length of the CDR3 is 14 residues. The germline CDR1 and CDR2 sequences are SQVTM and ANQGSEA. Written as DNA, the CDR3 is TGCAGCGTAGGGACAGGGAGCTCGCACAATGAGCAGTTCTTC. Its translation is CSVGTGSSHNEQFF.

The chain joins TRBV2 to TRBJ2-5, with D unclear. Deletions cut 3 bases from V and 5 bases from J, with 7 bases between. This CDR3 region has 12 residues. CDR1 is SNHLY and CDR2 is FYNNEI in the germline V gene. The CDR3 reads CASSDLRETQYF. The CDR3 bases are TGTGCCAGCAGTGATCTTCGGGAGACCCAGTACTTC. Using reference TRBV2 and TRBJ2-5 for the parts outside the CDR3, the full variable domain is EPEVTQTPSHQVTQMGQEVILRCVPISNHLYFYWYRQILGQKVEFLVSFYNNEISEKSEIFDDQFSVERPDGSNFTLKIRSTKLEDSAMYFCASSDLRETQYFGPGTRLLVL.